The present entry profiles one T cell receptor beta chain with its context. RNA, at about 0.45 to 1 ug, was reverse transcribed with random hexamers. One entry per CDR3 protein results from TCRdb running MiXCR on the immunoSEQ multiplex PCR reads. The table records 74,000 or so distinct CDR3 sequences, 85% to 95% of them present only once. This sample is part of a study of CD8 T cells in Susac syndrome. High-throughput TCR beta sequencing covered peripheral CD8+ and CD4+ T cells. It was negative isolation that provided the CD8+ and CD4+ T cells, whereas TEMRA cells were enriched by FACS. Germline-derived CDR1 and CDR2 are SGDLS and YYNGEE. This CDR3 is 14 amino acids long. J was trimmed by 12 bases and V by 3 bases; bases with no gene match: 11.

Sequencing was carried out using CD4+ T cells from PBMCs. The V call is TRBV9, the J call TRBJ2-1, with 8 positions matching TRBD1. The TCR sequence derives from a human donor with Susac syndrome. The CDR3 loop reads CASSGPGTGRGQFF. CDR3 sequence (DNA): TGTGCCAGCAGCGGACCAGGGACAGGAAGGGGGCAGTTCTTC.